A few counts support the clone carrying this TCR beta chain. The antigen remains unidentified. The source of the sample is a study of post-analysis software for immune sequencing data. V lost 0 bases to trimming and J lost 2 bases, with 9 bases between them. The CDR3 has 14 amino acids. Looked up from germline, CDR1 is SGDLS and CDR2 is YYNGEE. General observations from the study: Controls had lower frequencies than patients of about five TRBV segments, which included TRBV5-6, TRBV5-1 and TRBV20-1. Multiple sclerosis was associated with a significant reduction in normalized Chao1 diversity relative to controls. Samples prepared in the same batch strongly co-clustered by F measure.

The library was made from cDNA and included unique molecular identifiers. T cells, 1 to 10 million of them, yielded approximately 530,000 cDNA molecules. Using its own MiXCR run on the PCR reads, TCRdb lists one record per CDR3 protein. The sample lists roughly 650,000 distinct CDR3 sequences; 59% were seen once. This rearrangement joins TRBV9 to TRBJ2-7; D uncertain. This receptor was identified in a girl aged 2 to 9 with multiple sclerosis. Input material: blood. The CDR3 sequence is CASSVGGGTYEQYF. CDR3 bases: TGTGCCAGCAGCGTAGGTGGTGGAACCTACGAGCAGTACTTC.